This passage covers 6 T cell receptor beta chains from one sample sequenced in a study of blood T cell repertoires in COVID-19. Produced via immunoSEQ multiplex PCR; TCRdb's table is partial and in-frame only. The sample comprises about 300,000 clones, around 89% of which are singletons, and 5.5% to 8.5% rests with the top ten. Sequenced: peripheral blood. The receptors here all came from a woman younger than 45 who had recovered from COVID-19.

The chain links TRBV30 to TRBJ1-3; D unresolved. V lost 0 bases and J 1 base, leaving 7 bases between the germline ends. Looked up from germline, CDR1 is GTSNPN and CDR2 is SVGIG (reference sequence). This CDR3 is built from 14 residues. The CDR3 spells CAWSVPASGNTIYF. The DNA for the CDR3 is TGTGCCTGGAGTGTCCCAGCGTCTGGAAACACCATATATTTT.

The gene calls are TRBV11-2 and TRBJ1-5, with D possibly matching TRBD1 (5 bases). The CDR3 extends over 14 amino acids. Trimming pared 1 base from V and 5 bases from J, leaving 9 bases between. The germline gives CDR1 SGHAT, CDR2 FQNNGV. CDR3 residues: CASSLVGVDQPQHF. The CDR3 nucleotides are TGTGCCAGCAGCTTAGTAGGGGTCGATCAGCCCCAGCATTTT.

The chain is built from TRBV19 and TRBJ2-2, with 12 bases identical to TRBD1. The CDR3 covers 15 residues. After removal of 6 bases from V and 4 bases from J, the junction contained 3 bases not matched to a gene. Looked up from germline, CDR1 is LNHDA and CDR2 is SQIVND (reference sequence). CDR3 DNA: TGTGCCAGTAGGGGACAGGGGGCCAGCACCGGGGAGCTGTTTTTT. Encoded protein: CASRGQGASTGELFF.

The V and J genes are TRBV18 and TRBJ1-6; the D is unclear. This CDR3 has 15 residues. Germline loops: CDR1 KGHSH, CDR2 LQKENI. Trimming cost V 2 bases and J 9 bases, with 14 bases left between them. In DNA, the CDR3 is TGTGCCAGCTCACCATCGGCTCCCGGAGGTTCACCCCTCCACTTT. Its translation is CASSPSAPGGSPLHF.

The chain recombines TRBV5-1 with TRBJ2-3; 7 bases fit TRBD2. The germline V gene has CDR1 SGHRS and CDR2 YFSETQ. This CDR3 comprises 15 residues. With 2 bases clipped from V and 2 bases from J, the junction kept 5 bases outside the gene matches. The CDR3 sequence is CASSLTGGATDTQYF. The CDR3, as DNA: TGCGCCAGCAGCTTAACGGGGGGAGCCACAGATACGCAGTATTTT.

This clone has only a few counts. The V gene is TRBV2, the J gene TRBJ1-2; TRBD1 matches 7 bases. CDR1 is SNHLY and CDR2 is FYNNEI in the germline V gene. The CDR3 has 14 amino acids. The J segment lost 6 bases and the V segment lost 3 bases, leaving 7 bases of the junction unmatched. This CDR3 reads CASSDGQALNGYTF. The DNA for the CDR3 is TGTGCCAGCAGTGATGGACAGGCACTAAATGGCTACACCTTC.